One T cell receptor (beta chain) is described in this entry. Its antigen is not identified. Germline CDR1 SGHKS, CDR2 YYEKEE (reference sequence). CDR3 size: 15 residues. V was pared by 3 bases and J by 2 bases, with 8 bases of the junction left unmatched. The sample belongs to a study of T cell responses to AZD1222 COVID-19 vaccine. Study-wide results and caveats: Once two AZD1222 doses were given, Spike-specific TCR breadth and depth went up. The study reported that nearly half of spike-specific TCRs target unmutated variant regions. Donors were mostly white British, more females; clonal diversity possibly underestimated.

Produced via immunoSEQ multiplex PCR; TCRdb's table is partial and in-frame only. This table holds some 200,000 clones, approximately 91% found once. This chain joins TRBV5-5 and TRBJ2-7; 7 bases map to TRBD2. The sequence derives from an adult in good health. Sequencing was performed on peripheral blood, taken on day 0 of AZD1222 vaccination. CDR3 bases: TGTGCCAGCAGCTCATGGGGGACTAAGACCTACGAGCAGTACTTC. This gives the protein CASSSWGTKTYEQYF.